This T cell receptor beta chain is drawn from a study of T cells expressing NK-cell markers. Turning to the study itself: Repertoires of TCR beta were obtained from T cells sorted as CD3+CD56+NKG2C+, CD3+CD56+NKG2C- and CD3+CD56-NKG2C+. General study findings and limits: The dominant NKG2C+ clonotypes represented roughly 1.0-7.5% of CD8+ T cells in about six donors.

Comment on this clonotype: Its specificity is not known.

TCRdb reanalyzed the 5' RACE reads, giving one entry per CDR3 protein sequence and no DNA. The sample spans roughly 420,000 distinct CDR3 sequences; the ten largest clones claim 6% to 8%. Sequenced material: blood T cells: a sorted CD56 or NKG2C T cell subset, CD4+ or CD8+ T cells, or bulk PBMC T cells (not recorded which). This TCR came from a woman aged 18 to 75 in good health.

The CDR3 loop reads CASSPPGSQETQYF. The V call is TRBV18, the J call TRBJ2-5. The germline CDR1 and CDR2 sequences are KGHSH and LQKENI. The CDR3 sequence is 14 residues long.